Listed below are T cell receptor beta chains from one sample, sequenced in a study of CD8+ T cells in alopecia areata. The data were produced by immunoSEQ multiplex PCR, yet TCRdb's version contains in-frame clones alone and is incomplete. The sample lists around 210,000 clones; roughly three fifths were seen once. Material for sequencing was CD8+ T cells sorted from blood. Receptors originate from a human donor in good health. Both conserved end residues are part of each CDR3.

j_call	v_call	cdr3_length	cdr3_aa
TRBJ2-2	TRBV5-1	16	CASSPTSPRNTGELFF
TRBJ1-2	TRBV15	16	CATSRDRGRGVGGYTF
TRBJ2-1	TRBV6-6	13	CASSSTIDGEQFF
TRBJ2-1	TRBV29-1	13	CSVERDGYNEQFF
TRBJ1-3	TRBV5-1	14	CASCSGGSGNTIYF
TRBJ2-1	TRBV10-3	12	CAISEEEDEQFF
TRBJ2-3	TRBV15	13	CATSRDLADTQYF
TRBJ2-3	TRBV13	15	CASSLNGGRGDTQYF
TRBJ1-4	TRBV25-1	14	CASSPGRSDEKLFF
TRBJ1-2	TRBV2	12	CASTGTAHGYTF
TRBJ2-3	TRBV15	15	CATSGKKGPTDTQYF
TRBJ2-1	TRBV15	18	CATSSNSPGLAIQNEQFF
TRBJ2-1	TRBV29-1	13	CSVAGGQGNEQFF
TRBJ2-5	TRBV30	16	CAWKDRGRPQRETQYF
TRBJ1-1	TRBV15	14	CATGQGGMNTEAFF
TRBJ1-2	TRBV5-6	14	CASSSRTDGPGYTF
TRBJ1-3	TRBV4-2	16	CASSQDTVTSGNTIYF
TRBJ2-7	TRBV7-6	13	CASSPGPAGEQYF
TRBJ1-1	TRBV5-6	13	CASSPGGNTEAFF
TRBJ2-2	TRBV4-1	14	CASSGGRDTGELFF